This record looks at one T cell receptor (beta chain) sequence and its context. This clone was seen only once. This receptor's antigen is unknown. No base-level quality is on record; no much larger clone is a single base apart. This record belongs to a study of cytomegalovirus exposure and HLA in healthy donors listed by TCRdb under 2017. Describing the broader study: According to a later analysis, the 120 or so validation repertoires were produced on the same platform as the 680 or so repertoires of the first cohort. The study was designed to test whether signatures of past pathogen exposure could be identified by cataloging public T cell receptors. The study combined high-throughput TCR immunosequencing, statistical association of individual TCRs with disease status, and machine learning to predict cytomegalovirus infection status. In addition to the first cohort of roughly 700 subjects, a separate validation cohort of 120 different subjects was used.

What the research found in general, with its limitations: The classifier was reported to diagnose cytomegalovirus status with high specificity and sensitivity in both the original cohort and the validation cohort. Most TCR sequences were observed very rarely across donors, whereas some public TCRs were present in many individuals. In the study, some 160 TCR beta chains were listed as associated with cytomegalovirus. It was suggested by the authors that the approach could potentially be generalized to other disease states and immunological phenotypes. A later analysis had no HLA typing for the validation cohort, so co-occurrence there was scored across all 130 or so repertoires. A few of the identified cytomegalovirus-associated TCR beta chains were confirmed in vitro to be specific for cytomegalovirus antigens. Of the cluster scores, about 94% were above 0 in a later analysis, which found that TCRs clustered in the first cohort also tended to co-occur in the 120 validation repertoires.

Donors formed part of the validation cohort, which comprised 120 subjects and was distinct from the first cohort of several hundred subjects. CDR3 length: 15 amino acids, cysteine to phenylalanine. Here the CDR3 DNA is all that survives: 45 bases in frame from base 1. The germline V gene gives CDR1 as SGDLS and CDR2 as YYNGEE. Ends trimmed: V by 3 bases, J by 0 bases; bases unmatched to a gene: 2. Receptors were amplified or captured by the immunoSEQ multiplex PCR assay. The study's own analysis went as follows. To diagnose cytomegalovirus status from the catalog of TCR beta chain sequences, a statistical classification framework was built. The source is immuneACCESS, and TCRdb retained only in-frame sequences with V and J called. Part of the clones is not carried over; for the studies checked, unresolved V genes explain less than half of this, and the remainder is unexplained. Clone size and the V and J calls come from that table; the DNA yielded D and trimming. The sample profile shows roughly 65,000 clones; approximately 92% of them were found once. The top ten constitute 5.3% of the sample.

Source material: PBMCs. The source of this sequence is a man younger than 35 in good health and CMV-seropositive. The sequence is built from TRBV9 and TRBJ1-3, with 8 junctional bases fitting TRBD1. CDR3 loop: CASSGTGLSGNTIYF. Read as DNA, the sequence is TGTGCCAGCAGCGGGACAGGGCTCTCTGGAAACACCATATATTTT.